These 10 T cell receptor beta chains came from one sample sequenced in a study of response to subunit inactivated influenza vaccine. TCRdb itself ran the RT-PCR reads through MiXCR, one entry per CDR3 protein. The sample consists of almost 600,000 distinct CDR3 sequences, about 14% of them appearing once. The sequences come from PBMCs from blood, collected 11 to 12 days after vaccination. All receptors derive from a man in his fifties or sixties who received an inactivated influenza vaccine.

This sequence joins TRBV6-1 and TRBJ1-1; TRBD1 matches 7 bases. The CDR3 is 15 residues long. Germline-derived CDR1 and CDR2 are MNHNS and SASEGT. With V trimmed by 7 bases and J by 0 bases, 8 bases remained unmatched. CDR3 coding DNA: TGTGCCAGCACCCTGACAGGGACTATGAACACTGAAGCTTTCTTT. Its protein is CASTLTGTMNTEAFF.

In its sample, this clonotype was seen many times. V usage is TRBV29-1 and J usage is TRBJ2-3; D is possibly TRBD1 or TRBD2 (6 bases each). The CDR3 is 15 residues long. V was trimmed by 6 bases and J by 4 bases, leaving 20 bases between them. Germline V gene lookup returns CDR1 SQVTM and CDR2 ANQGSEA. The CDR3 protein is CSVSARTRGPDTQYF. The CDR3 DNA is TGCAGCGTCTCCGCAAGGACACGGGGGCCAGATACGCAGTATTTT.

The genes are TRBV3-1 and TRBJ2-2, with TRBD1 matching 7 bases. The ends lost 1 base at V and 2 bases at J; junction bases unmatched: 4. From germline, CDR1 is LGHDT and CDR2 YNNKEL (reference sequence). This CDR3 has 16 amino acids. This CDR3 reads CASSQGVGGNTGELFF. CDR3 nucleotide sequence: TGTGCCAGCAGCCAAGGGGTAGGGGGCAACACCGGGGAGCTGTTTTTT.

This clonotype was recorded a few times. This chain connects TRBV9 to TRBJ1-2; TRBD1 matches at 10 bases. V shed 2 bases and J 0 bases; nucleotides not matched to a gene: 7. The germline V gene has CDR1 SGDLS and CDR2 YYNGEE. This CDR3 is 17 amino acids long. CDR3 DNA: TGTGCCAGCAGCGTCAGACAGGGGGCCGACCCTAACTATGGCTACACCTTC. Translated: CASSVRQGADPNYGYTF.

This chain joins TRBV7-2 and TRBJ2-1; 9 bases line up with TRBD2. Germline loops: CDR1 SGHTA, CDR2 FQGNSA. CDR3 size: 17 residues. Trimming took 0 bases from V and 6 from J; bases not matched to a gene: 9. The CDR3 coding sequence is TGTGCCAGCAGCTTAGCAGGAGCGGGGGGAACATCCAATGAGCAGTTCTTC. Encoded protein: CASSLAGAGGTSNEQFF.

This clonotype came up a few times. The V call is TRBV20-1, the J call TRBJ2-3; 13 positions agree with TRBD2. The trim removed 5 bases at V and 5 bases at J, leaving 4 bases unmatched. Germline CDR1 reads DFQATT; CDR2 reads SNEGSKA (reference sequence). This CDR3 is 14 amino acids long. CDR3 amino acids: CSAPLAGGIDTQYF. DNA of the CDR3: TGCAGTGCTCCACTAGCGGGGGGGATAGATACGCAGTATTTT.

This CDR3 reads CASSLRWTSEQYF. As DNA, the CDR3 is TGTGCCAGCAGCTTACGATGGACCTCCGAGCAGTACTTC. The V and J genes are TRBV11-3 and TRBJ2-7; D is ambiguous. Trimming removed 2 bases at V and 6 bases at J, with 11 bases between. This CDR3 comprises 13 residues. Per germline, CDR1 SGHNT and CDR2 YENEEA.

This clonotype occurred many times. This chain connects TRBV5-1 to TRBJ2-7, with no clear D. The CDR3 has 13 residues. From germline, CDR1 is SGHRS and CDR2 YFSETQ. The V end lost 7 bases, the J end lost 1 base, and 12 bases lay between the germline ends. CDR3 residues: CASASAPSYEQYF. Here the CDR3 DNA reads TGCGCCAGCGCCTCGGCCCCGTCCTACGAGCAGTACTTC.

This clonotype turned up a few times. The V gene is TRBV6-5, the J gene TRBJ1-2, with no clear D. Germline V CDR1 and CDR2: MNHEY, SVGAGI. V dropped 3 bases and J dropped 7 bases, with 9 bases sitting between them. There are 12 residues in the CDR3. CDR3: CASSYSPGGYTF. Written as DNA, the CDR3 is TGTGCCAGCAGTTATTCACCAGGTGGCTACACCTTC.

Ten or more counts support this clonotype. The rearrangement links TRBV9 to TRBJ2-1; 12 bases map to TRBD2. With 3 bases clipped from V and 6 bases from J, the junction kept 1 base outside the gene matches. Germline CDR1 SGDLS, CDR2 YYNGEE. The CDR3 runs to 14 residues. Written as DNA, the CDR3 is TGTGCCAGCAGCGCACTAGCGGGGGGCAATGAGCAGTTCTTC. Translation: CASSALAGGNEQFF.